A selection of T cell receptor beta chains follows, all from one sample in a study of cytomegalovirus exposure and HLA in healthy donors. Generated by immunoSEQ multiplex PCR, the TCRdb table keeps only in-frame clones and is missing some. The sample has approximately 150,000 clones, around three quarters seen once. The sequencing input was PBMCs. All receptors come from a male donor in good health and CMV-seronegative. Both conserved end residues are part of each CDR3. D genes are given only for firm matches. Rows give clone size only sometimes, using once, few, many, or a class for an expanded clone.

v_gene	j_gene	abundance	d_gene	CDR3aa	CDR3nt
TRBV5-1	TRBJ1-5	NA	NA	CASSVLGGEDQPQHF	TGCGCCAGCAGCGTCCTAGGGGGGGAAGATCAGCCCCAGCATTTT
TRBV27	TRBJ1-1	NA	TRBD1	CASSFRGPGTEAFF	TGTGCCAGCAGTTTCAGGGGGCCGGGAACTGAAGCTTTCTTT
TRBV30	TRBJ1-6	NA	NA	CAWSVGRGGSPLHF	TGTGCCTGGAGTGTCGGCAGGGGAGGGTCACCCCTCCACTTT
TRBV7-8	TRBJ1-5	NA	NA	CASSLDRQYNQPQHF	TGTGCCAGCAGCTTAGACAGACAGTACAATCAGCCCCAGCATTTT
TRBV7-8	TRBJ2-7	NA	TRBD2	CASSLARIAGGEREQYF	TGTGCCAGCAGCTTAGCGCGAATAGCGGGAGGGGAGCGTGAGCAGTACTTC
TRBV4-3	TRBJ2-3	NA	TRBD1	CASSPDRADTQYF	TGCGCCAGCAGCCCAGACAGGGCAGATACGCAGTATTTT
TRBV5-4	TRBJ1-4	NA	NA	CASSPQGPNEKLFF	TGTGCCAGCAGCCCACAGGGACCTAATGAAAAACTGTTTTTT
TRBV13	TRBJ1-5	NA	NA	CASSPRGQPQHF	TGTGCCAGCAGCCCCCGGGGTCAGCCCCAGCATTTT
TRBV10-2	TRBJ2-5	NA	NA	CASGAARETQYF	TGCGCCAGCGGGGCCGCCAGGGAGACCCAGTACTTC
TRBV19	TRBJ2-7	NA	NA	CASSTLTSTGHEQYF	TGTGCCAGTAGTACCCTAACCTCCACAGGGCACGAGCAGTACTTC
TRBV27	TRBJ1-3	NA	NA	CASSLGPPYSGNTIYF	TGTGCCAGCAGTTTGGGGCCTCCGTACTCTGGAAACACCATATATTTT
TRBV5-1	TRBJ1-1	NA	NA	CASSLQTGSDTEAFF	TGCGCCAGCAGCTTACAAACAGGGTCGGACACTGAAGCTTTCTTT
TRBV5-1	TRBJ2-7	NA	TRBD1	CASTAPGTGAYEQYF	TGCGCCAGCACCGCTCCCGGGACAGGGGCCTACGAGCAGTACTTC
TRBV4-3	TRBJ2-1	NA	NA	CASSQEAGYYNEQFF	TGCGCCAGCAGCCAAGAAGCGGGTTACTACAATGAGCAGTTCTTC
TRBV18	TRBJ2-7	NA	TRBD1	CASSIRKTGANAYEQYF	TGTGCCAGCTCGATCAGGAAGACAGGGGCGAATGCCTACGAGCAGTACTTC
TRBV18	TRBJ2-7	NA	NA	CASSPDRSSYEQYF	TGTGCCAGCTCACCCGACAGGAGCTCCTACGAGCAGTACTTC
TRBV10-3	TRBJ1-2	NA	NA	CAISEARGYTF	TGTGCCATCAGTGAGGCCAGGGGCTACACCTTC
TRBV29-1	TRBJ1-4	NA	NA	CSVGWASNEKLFF	TGCAGCGTTGGGTGGGCTTCTAATGAAAAACTGTTTTTT
TRBV30	TRBJ2-1	NA	TRBD1	CAWSVQGPGEQFF	TGTGCCTGGAGTGTACAGGGGCCTGGTGAGCAGTTCTTC
TRBV11-3	TRBJ2-1	NA	TRBD2	CASSFTSGPNEQFF	TGTGCCAGCAGCTTCACTAGCGGCCCCAATGAGCAGTTCTTC
TRBV6-1	TRBJ1-5	NA	NA	CASREGGGQPQHF	TGTGCCAGCAGGGAGGGGGGGGGTCAGCCCCAGCATTTT
TRBV7-9	TRBJ2-7	few	TRBD1	CASSSTGAADEQYF	TGTGCCAGCAGCTCGACAGGGGCCGCTGACGAGCAGTACTTC
TRBV5-1	TRBJ2-3	NA	TRBD1	CASSSGRTGGTDTQYF	TGCGCCAGCAGCTCAGGGCGGACAGGCGGGACAGATACGCAGTATTTT
TRBV10-3	TRBJ2-3	once	TRBD2	CAITVGGGTDTQYF	TGTGCCATCACGGTCGGGGGGGGCACAGATACGCAGTATTTT
TRBV5-6	TRBJ2-6	NA	TRBD1	CASSAGTGARGANVLTF	TGTGCCAGCAGCGCCGGGACAGGGGCTCGCGGGGCCAACGTCCTGACTTTC
TRBV5-6	TRBJ2-7	few	NA	CASSLQVSYEQYF	TGTGCCAGCAGCTTACAGGTTTCCTACGAGCAGTACTTC
TRBV7-2	TRBJ2-7	NA	NA	CASSSGLLHYEQYF	TGTGCCAGCAGCTCGGGACTCTTACACTACGAGCAGTACTTC
TRBV29-1	TRBJ2-7	NA	TRBD1	CSGGQSFYEQYF	TGCAGCGGGGGACAGTCTTTCTACGAGCAGTACTTC
TRBV19	TRBJ2-7	NA	NA	CASSIATGYEQYF	TGTGCCAGTAGTATCGCAACAGGGTACGAGCAGTACTTC
TRBV11-2	TRBJ1-4	NA	NA	CASSPGQISTNEKLFF	TGTGCCAGCAGCCCCGGACAGATTTCAACTAATGAAAAACTGTTTTTT
TRBV5-1	TRBJ1-2	NA	TRBD1	CASSLGTGTDHGYTF	TGCGCCAGCAGCTTGGGGACCGGGACAGACCATGGCTACACCTTC
TRBV14	TRBJ2-1	NA	TRBD1	CASSPDRGYEQFF	TGTGCCAGCAGCCCCGACAGGGGATATGAGCAGTTCTTC
TRBV5-1	TRBJ1-6	few	TRBD1	CASSLRDRGGSSPLHF	TGCGCCAGCAGCTTACGGGACAGGGGAGGAAGCTCACCCCTCCACTTT
TRBV10-3	TRBJ2-7	NA	NA	CAISENTYEQYF	TGTGCCATCAGTGAGAACACCTACGAGCAGTACTTC
TRBV6-6	TRBJ2-7	NA	TRBD1	CASSYGDRGITYEQYF	TGTGCCAGCAGTTACGGGGACAGGGGAATTACCTACGAGCAGTACTTC
TRBV5-1	TRBJ2-5	few	TRBD2	CASSLGLAGGETQYF	TGCGCCAGCAGCTTGGGACTAGCGGGGGGAGAGACCCAGTACTTC
TRBV2	TRBJ2-3	NA	TRBD1	CASSDVDRATDTQYF	TGTGCCAGCAGTGACGTTGACAGGGCCACAGATACGCAGTATTTT
TRBV5-6	TRBJ2-1	NA	NA	CASSLRRTRGGEQFF	TGTGCCAGCAGTTTACGACGGACTAGGGGGGGTGAGCAGTTCTTC
TRBV28	TRBJ2-3	NA	NA	CASSLSGGLGSLTDTQYF	TGTGCCAGCAGTTTATCGGGGGGCCTAGGGTCCCTCACAGATACGCAGTATTTT
TRBV10-3	TRBJ2-1	NA	TRBD2	CAISEKREGSNEQFF	TGTGCCATCAGTGAAAAGCGGGAGGGGTCCAATGAGCAGTTCTTC
TRBV21-1	TRBJ2-5	NA	NA	CASSIHYGTSGEETQYF	TGTGCCAGCAGCATCCATTACGGCACTAGCGGAGAAGAGACCCAGTACTTC
TRBV7-6	TRBJ2-2	NA	NA	CASSLRVMTGELFF	TGTGCCAGCAGCTTGCGGGTTATGACCGGGGAGCTGTTTTTT